These 12 T cell receptor beta chains came from one sample sequenced in a study of response to subunit inactivated influenza vaccine. TCRdb fed the RT-PCR reads into MiXCR, producing one record per CDR3 protein. Among about 700,000 distinct CDR3 sequences listed, about 15% were seen once. The sample here was PBMCs from blood, taken 14 to 15 days before vaccination. Every receptor here comes from a middle-aged man who received an inactivated influenza vaccine.

The V call is TRBV11-2, the J call TRBJ2-3; D gene ambiguous. Deletions cut 5 bases from V and 4 bases from J, with 10 bases between. Germline CDR1 and CDR2: SGHAT and FQNNGV. There are 13 residues in the CDR3. The DNA for the CDR3 is TGTGCCAGCAGCCGCTTTATAGCAGATACGCAGTATTTT. Translated, it gives CASSRFIADTQYF.

The sample holds a few counts of this clonotype. The CDR3 DNA reads as TGCGCCAGCAGCTTGTACTGGGACAGGGCCTACGAGCAGTACTTC. Translated, it gives CASSLYWDRAYEQYF. The gene calls are TRBV5-1 and TRBJ2-7, with 9 positions matching TRBD1. J gave up 2 bases and V 1 base, and 4 bases lay outside the gene matches. This CDR3 is 15 amino acids long. The germline V gene encodes CDR1 SGHRS and CDR2 YFSETQ.

V and J are TRBV14 and TRBJ1-1, with D perhaps TRBD1 (5 bases). V lost 8 bases and J lost 13, with 17 bases in between. Germline CDR1 SGHDN, CDR2 FVKESK. The CDR3 extends over 11 amino acids. CDR3 residues: CASGKGPKVFF. The CDR3 DNA is TGTGCCAGCGGCAAGGGACCGAAAGTTTTCTTT.

This clonotype was seen a handful of times. The rearrangement links TRBV20-1 to TRBJ2-1; 9 positions agree with TRBD2. After removal of 3 bases from V and 5 bases from J, the junction contained 5 bases not matched to a gene. Per germline, CDR1 DFQATT and CDR2 SNEGSKA (reference sequence). This CDR3 region has 14 residues. In DNA form, the CDR3 reads TGCAGTGCTAGTAAGGCTAGCGGGAACAATGAGCAGTTCTTC. Residues: CSASKASGNNEQFF.

The rearrangement uses TRBV28 and TRBJ2-1, with a weak D call TRBD2 (7 bases). The V end lost 6 bases, the J end lost 8 bases, and 20 bases lay between the germline ends. The CDR3 is made up of 15 amino acids. Germline assignment: CDR1 MDHEN and CDR2 SYDVKM. The DNA of the CDR3 is TGTGCCAGCAGCCCCTTAGGGGGGGCCGGGTATGAGCAGTTCTTC. It specifies CASSPLGGAGYEQFF.

V and J are TRBV7-9 and TRBJ1-1; possibly TRBD1 for D (6 bases). Germline V lookup: CDR1 SEHNR, CDR2 FQNEAQ (reference sequence). Trimming pared 0 bases from V and 2 bases from J, leaving 10 bases between. CDR3 length: 15 residues. CDR3 coding DNA: TGTGCCAGCAGCTTAGCGGGGGCGATAAACACTGAAGCTTTCTTT. This encodes CASSLAGAINTEAFF.

Only a few counts were recorded for this clonotype. The rearrangement uses TRBV10-3 and TRBJ1-2; D is uncertain. The CDR3 has 15 residues. V was shortened by 2 bases and J by 7 bases, with 17 bases between the two germline ends. Germline V gene data show CDR1 as ENHRY and CDR2 as SYGVKD. CDR3 nucleotides: TGTGCCATCAGTGAGCTCCGGGCCCTACCAAGTGGCTACACCTTC. Translated: CAISELRALPSGYTF.

This clonotype was observed a few times. J is TRBJ2-2 and V is TRBV20-1; TRBD1 aligns across 9 bases. In germline, CDR1 is DFQATT, CDR2 SNEGSKA (reference sequence). V lost 0 bases to trimming and J lost 4 bases; unmatched junction nucleotides: 6. The CDR3 runs to 16 residues. The CDR3 here is CSARDLDRGGTGELFF. CDR3 bases: TGCAGTGCTAGAGATCTGGACAGGGGTGGCACCGGGGAGCTGTTTTTT.

V and J are TRBV7-2 and TRBJ1-4, with 9 bases aligning to TRBD1. In germline, CDR1 is SGHTA, CDR2 FQGNSA. With 4 bases clipped from V and 10 bases from J, the junction kept 10 bases outside the gene matches. The CDR3 consists of 15 residues. The CDR3 loop reads CASSYTQGAQGKLFF. The CDR3 DNA reads as TGTGCCAGCAGCTACACACAGGGGGCGCAGGGAAAACTGTTTTTT. Complete variable domain (other parts from reference TRBV7-2 and TRBJ1-4): GAGVSQSPSNKVTEKGKDVELRCDPISGHTALYWYRQSLGQGLEFLIYFQGNSAPDKSGLPSDRFSAERTGGSVSTLTIQRTQQEDSAVYLCASSYTQGAQGKLFFGSGTQLSVL.

The V call is TRBV24-1, the J call TRBJ2-3, with D maybe TRBD1 (6 bases). The germline V gene encodes CDR1 KGHDR and CDR2 SFDVKD. The CDR3 consists of 15 residues. The germline V and J ends were trimmed by 7 bases and 1 base, with 14 bases remaining between them. The CDR3 reads CATSPGVFGTDTQYF. In DNA, the CDR3 is TGTGCCACCAGCCCAGGGGTATTCGGCACAGATACGCAGTATTTT.

This clonotype was detected a few times. The chain recombines TRBV5-1 with TRBJ2-5; 7 bases agree with TRBD1. Unmatched junction bases numbered 7, after V lost 6 bases and J lost 5 bases. There are 13 residues in the CDR3. Germline CDR1 is SGHRS and CDR2 is YFSETQ. The CDR3 protein is CASTEGARETQYF. The CDR3 nucleotides read TGCGCCAGCACCGAGGGGGCGCGGGAGACCCAGTACTTC. Using reference TRBV5-1 and TRBJ2-5 for the parts outside the CDR3, the full variable domain is KAGVTQTPRYLIKTRGQQVTLSCSPISGHRSVSWYQQTPGQGLQFLFEYFSETQRNKGNFPGRFSGRQFSNSRSEMNVSTLELGDSALYLCASTEGARETQYFGPGTRLLVL.

In this sample, this clonotype turned up many times. The V gene is TRBV7-6, the J gene TRBJ2-1; 11 positions agree with TRBD2. Trimming removed 4 bases from V and 7 bases from J; junction bases left unmatched: 9. This CDR3 is built from 16 residues. Looked up from germline, CDR1 is SGHVS and CDR2 is FNYEAQ. CDR3 protein: CASSSDSGRATNEQFF. The CDR3 region has the DNA TGTGCCAGCAGCTCAGATAGCGGGAGGGCCACGAATGAGCAGTTCTTC.